A single sample gave rise to the 14 T cell receptor beta chains below, sequenced in a study of T cell responses to AZD1222 COVID-19 vaccine. Libraries were prepared by immunoSEQ multiplex PCR; TCRdb keeps only in-frame clonotypes and omits some of them. In the table there are roughly 100,000 clones, about 85% of which are singletons. The sample here was peripheral blood, taken 28 days after the second AZD1222 dose. The receptor set was obtained from an adult who received the AZD1222 COVID-19 vaccine.

This clone was recorded once. This chain links TRBV29-1 with TRBJ1-4; D remains unclear. This CDR3 has 14 residues. Germline V gene sequence: CDR1 SQVTM, CDR2 ANQGSEA. Trimming removed 4 bases from V and 3 bases from J, with 12 bases in between. CDR3 sequence reads: CSVVVSAANEKLFF. As DNA, the CDR3 is TGCAGCGTTGTAGTCTCGGCAGCTAATGAAAAACTGTTTTTT.

This sequence joins TRBV11-2 and TRBJ1-2; perhaps TRBD1 as D (5 bases). Trimming removed 3 bases from V and 3 bases from J, with 8 bases in between. There are 13 residues in the CDR3. Per germline, CDR1 SGHAT and CDR2 FQNNGV. In nucleotides, the CDR3 is TGTGCCAGCAGCTTGACAGTATACTATGGCTACACCTTC. Its translation: CASSLTVYYGYTF.

V usage is TRBV7-9 and J usage is TRBJ2-2; D uncertain. Germline V lookup: CDR1 SEHNR, CDR2 FQNEAQ (reference sequence). The CDR3 is 14 residues long. Trimming took off 1 base at V and 3 bases at J, with 6 bases between the two ends. The CDR3 nucleotides read TGTGCCAGCAGCTTAGGGTCACACACCGGGGAGCTGTTTTTT. Translating it yields CASSLGSHTGELFF.

This chain connects TRBV9 to TRBJ2-1; 10 bases match TRBD2. CDR3 size: 21 residues. Germline assignment: CDR1 SGDLS and CDR2 YYNGEE. Trimming cost V 0 bases and J 2 bases; bases outside gene matches: 17. The CDR3 DNA reads TGTGCCAGCAGCGTAGGGTTATGGGCTAGCGGGAGTGGGACAGCCTACAATGAGCAGTTCTTC. This sequence encodes CASSVGLWASGSGTAYNEQFF.

This clone was observed a handful of times. The chain joins TRBV11-1 to TRBJ2-7, with a tentative D call TRBD1 (5 bases). Trimming stripped 2 bases from V and 6 bases from J, with 17 bases between. Germline V gene lookup returns CDR1 SGHAT and CDR2 FQDESV (reference sequence). The CDR3 extends over 15 amino acids. The CDR3 here is CASSLFQGTSVEQYF. In DNA form, the CDR3 reads TGTGCCAGCAGCTTATTCCAGGGTACGTCGGTCGAGCAGTACTTC.

This clone has just one count. The chain recombines TRBV18 with TRBJ1-2, with unresolved D. V lost 2 bases and J 4 bases, leaving 11 bases between the germline ends. The CDR3 sequence is 14 residues long. The germline CDR1 and CDR2 sequences are KGHSH and LQKENI. The CDR3 loop reads CASSPGRNLYGYTF. Written as DNA, the CDR3 is TGTGCCAGCTCACCAGGACGGAACCTCTATGGCTACACCTTC.

The V gene is TRBV5-4, the J gene TRBJ2-1; TRBD1 agrees at 9 bases. V gave up 3 bases and J gave up 7 bases; unmatched junction bases: 8. The length of the CDR3 is 15 residues. The V gene's germline CDR1 is SGHNT and CDR2 YYREEE (reference sequence). The CDR3 DNA is TGTGCCAGCAGCTCCGAAGGGACAGGGAGAAATGAGCAGTTCTTC. It encodes CASSSEGTGRNEQFF.

This chain uses TRBV10-1 with TRBJ1-5, with 8 bases aligning to TRBD1. The CDR3 is 13 amino acids. Germline loops: CDR1 WNHNN, CDR2 SYGVQD (reference sequence). V lost 7 bases, J lost 3 bases, and 2 bases stayed unmatched. The CDR3 reads CASKDRDNQPQHF. The CDR3 DNA sequence: TGCGCCAGCAAGGACAGGGACAATCAGCCCCAGCATTTT.

The chain has TRBV5-5 and TRBJ2-3; D possibly uses TRBD1 or TRBD2 (5 bases each). V was pared by 3 bases and J by 2 bases, with 16 bases between. Germline CDR1 reads SGHKS; CDR2 reads YYEKEE (reference sequence). The CDR3 runs 16 residues. The CDR3 DNA sequence: TGTGCCAGCAGCTCGATCCGGGACGAGTACACAGATACGCAGTATTTT. It is translated as CASSSIRDEYTDTQYF.

The chain combines TRBV14 with TRBJ2-1, with D unresolved. The CDR3 length is 14 residues. The germline V and J ends were trimmed by 4 bases and 10 bases, with 17 bases remaining between them. Germline values: CDR1 SGHDN, CDR2 FVKESK. The CDR3: CASSPQTSSREQFF. CDR3 bases: TGTGCCAGCAGCCCTCAAACAAGCAGTCGGGAGCAGTTCTTC.

The chain carries TRBV4-1 and TRBJ1-2, with no clear D. The germline V gene has CDR1 MGHRA and CDR2 YSYEKL. The CDR3 covers 16 residues. The germline V and J ends were trimmed by 2 bases and 7 bases, with 20 bases remaining between them. The CDR3 region has the DNA TGCGCCAGCAGCCAACCCTGGACCCAGCGTTCGGGTGGCTACACCTTC. It is translated as CASSQPWTQRSGGYTF.

The chain joins TRBV18 to TRBJ2-7; 9 bases fit TRBD2. CDR3 length: 13 residues. Germline CDR1 KGHSH, CDR2 LQKENI. V lost 2 bases to trimming and J lost 7 bases; unmatched junction nucleotides: 3. CDR3 residues: CASSPGLAREQYF. CDR3 DNA sequence: TGTGCCAGCTCACCAGGACTAGCGAGGGAGCAGTACTTC.

The CDR3 region has the DNA TGTGCCAGCAGCTTACTCCCGTACAATGAGCAGTTCTTC. It yields the protein CASSLLPYNEQFF. This chain joins TRBV9 and TRBJ2-1; no clear D gene. This CDR3 contains 13 residues. CDR1 is SGDLS and CDR2 is YYNGEE in the germline V gene. V was clipped by 4 bases and J by 4 bases, with 9 bases between them.

The V gene is TRBV28, the J gene TRBJ1-2; D is uncertain. Germline CDR1 MDHEN, CDR2 SYDVKM. CDR3 size: 11 residues. V gave up 6 bases and J gave up 8 bases, with 10 bases separating them. DNA of the CDR3: TGTGCCAGCAGCCCGCAGTACGGCTACACCTTC. It specifies CASSPQYGYTF.